This T cell receptor (beta chain) was found in a study of cytomegalovirus exposure and HLA in healthy donors. Points on this clone: The antigen is not known.

Overall study results and limits: Presence/absence comparisons presumed near-even sequencing depth among donors. In a later analysis, donors in an Asian-associated ancestry cluster reportedly had fewer N-insertions in productive TCRs than the cohort mean. In an earlier analysis, most TCR beta V segments were productive about 90% or about 30% of the time.

This CDR3 spans 15 amino acids. CDR1 and CDR2 (germline): SGDLS, YYNGEE. Trimming removed 2 bases from V and 4 bases from J; junction bases left unmatched: 8. 13 Jbeta primers and 60 Vbeta primers were used for the PCR. Assay: immunoSEQ multiplex PCR; the TCRdb copy retains only in-frame clones and omits some. In the table there are 130,000 or so clones, over 60% of which are singletons. Donors consisted of healthy bone marrow donors. Sequencing used PBMCs. This TCR came from a male donor in good health and CMV-seropositive. The gene calls are TRBV9 and TRBJ1-1, with TRBD1 matching 7 bases. CDR3 nucleotide sequence: TGTGCCAGCAGCGTCCAGGACAGGTGGGGCACTGAAGCTTTCTTT. It is translated as CASSVQDRWGTEAFF.